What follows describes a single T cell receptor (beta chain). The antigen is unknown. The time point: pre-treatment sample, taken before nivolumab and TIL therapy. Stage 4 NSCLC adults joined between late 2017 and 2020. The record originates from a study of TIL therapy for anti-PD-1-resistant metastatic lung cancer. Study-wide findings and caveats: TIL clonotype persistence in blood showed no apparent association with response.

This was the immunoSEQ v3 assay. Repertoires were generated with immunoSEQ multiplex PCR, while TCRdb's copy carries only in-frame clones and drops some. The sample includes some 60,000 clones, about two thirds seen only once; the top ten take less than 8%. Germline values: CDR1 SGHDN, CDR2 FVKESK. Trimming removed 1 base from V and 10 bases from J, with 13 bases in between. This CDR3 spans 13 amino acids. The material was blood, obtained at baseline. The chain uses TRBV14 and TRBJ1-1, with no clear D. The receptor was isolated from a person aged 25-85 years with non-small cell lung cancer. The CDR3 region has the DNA TGTGCCAGCAGCCAAGTGAAGTTGGCAGTAGCTTTCTTT. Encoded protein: CASSQVKLAVAFF.